A single sample is the source of the 20 T cell receptor beta chains below, sequenced in a study of T-cell memory formation after mild COVID-19. TCRdb processed the 5' RACE reads anew with MiXCR; each CDR3 protein has one entry. The data contain about 400,000 distinct CDR3 sequences, less than 25% of them seen just once; the ten biggest clones take up roughly 14%. Sequencing used PBMCs or a T cell subset sorted from them (not recorded which). These receptors were obtained from an adult woman who had mild COVID-19 (a few samples of this study predate the infection). Cell type and time point are not known.

The chain recombines TRBV18 with TRBJ2-3; possibly TRBD2 for D (5 bases). Germline V CDR1 and CDR2: KGHSH, LQKENI. The CDR3 loop spans 16 amino acids. V was pared by 11 bases and J by 0 bases, with 21 bases between. The CDR3: CAAASWGAESTDTQYF. The DNA of the CDR3 is TGTGCCGCAGCTTCCTGGGGAGCCGAGAGCACAGATACGCAGTATTTT.

The chain couples TRBV6-5 to TRBJ1-1; unclear D gene. CDR3 length: 17 amino acids. Germline V gene sequence: CDR1 MNHEY, CDR2 SVGAGI. V was cut by 0 bases and J by 0 bases, with 14 bases left in between. In nucleotides, the CDR3 is TGTGCCAGCAGTTACTCGGATGCCGGGTGGATGAACACTGAAGCTTTCTTT. Amino acid sequence: CASSYSDAGWMNTEAFF.

The chain has TRBV12-3 or TRBV12-4 and TRBJ1-4; D call uncertain. Trimming pared 5 bases from V and 7 bases from J, leaving 17 bases between. CDR3 length equals 15 residues. CDR3 nucleotide sequence: TGTGCCAGCAGTGAAGGCGGGAGTGTTTCTGAAAAACTGTTTTTT. Protein sequence: CASSEGGSVSEKLFF.

This clonotype was detected only a few times. The chain couples TRBV5-1 to TRBJ1-1, with D unresolved. V was trimmed by 4 bases and J by 5 bases, leaving 9 bases between them. Germline V gene data show CDR1 as SGHRS and CDR2 as YFSETQ. This CDR3 comprises 12 residues. DNA for the CDR3: TGCGCCAGCAGCGATCGGGTAACTGAAGCTTTCTTT. Protein: CASSDRVTEAFF.

V gene TRBV5-4 combines with J gene TRBJ2-7, with no clear D. V lost 2 bases and J 3 bases, leaving 6 bases between the germline ends. This CDR3 spans 12 amino acids. In germline, CDR1 is SGHNT, CDR2 YYREEE (reference sequence). The CDR3 DNA reads TGTGCCAGCAGCTTCCTCGGCTACGAGCAGTACTTC. This sequence encodes CASSFLGYEQYF.

This clonotype showed up just a few times. This sequence joins TRBV9 and TRBJ2-1; 10 bases agree with TRBD2. The CDR3 runs to 14 residues. CDR1 and CDR2 from the germline V gene are SGDLS and YYNGEE. J gave up 6 bases and V 3 bases, and 3 bases lay outside the gene matches. The CDR3 DNA is TGTGCCAGCAGCGCGGGACTAGCGTCCAATGAGCAGTTCTTC. Translating it yields CASSAGLASNEQFF.

In this sample, this clonotype turned up a few times. The rearrangement links TRBV5-1 to TRBJ2-7; D ambiguous. Deletions cut 4 bases from V and 0 bases from J, with 11 bases between. Germline CDR1 reads SGHRS; CDR2 reads YFSETQ. The CDR3 contains 14 residues. The CDR3 DNA is TGCGCCAGCAGCGTAGGGTTTAGCTCCTACGAGCAGTACTTC. Translating it yields CASSVGFSSYEQYF.

This clonotype was seen many times. The V gene is TRBV5-1, the J gene TRBJ2-1; D is uncertain. V dropped 0 bases and J dropped 1 base, with 2 bases sitting between them. In germline, CDR1 is SGHRS, CDR2 YFSETQ. CDR3 length: 13 residues. CDR3 amino acids: CASSLGSYNEQFF. The CDR3 DNA sequence: TGCGCCAGCAGCTTGGGATCCTACAATGAGCAGTTCTTC.

V is TRBV29-1 and J is TRBJ2-1; 9 bases align to TRBD1. V shed 5 bases and J 4 bases; nucleotides not matched to a gene: 6. The V gene's germline CDR1 is SQVTM and CDR2 ANQGSEA. The CDR3 covers 14 residues. In DNA form, the CDR3 reads TGCAGCGTTTGGGGGACAGGGTTGTACAATGAGCAGTTCTTC. Translated, it gives CSVWGTGLYNEQFF.

The chain links TRBV4-2 to TRBJ2-5; 15 nucleotides line up with TRBD2. CDR1 LGHNA and CDR2 YNFKEQ come from the germline V gene. The CDR3 has 18 residues. Unmatched junction bases numbered 8, after V lost 1 base and J lost 5 bases. This chain's CDR3 is CASSQAPSGTSGGETQYF. The CDR3 DNA reads TGTGCCAGCAGCCAAGCGCCTTCCGGGACTAGCGGGGGGGAGACCCAGTACTTC.

The chain links TRBV24-1 to TRBJ2-1; 8 nucleotides line up with TRBD1. Germline V lookup: CDR1 KGHDR, CDR2 SFDVKD. The CDR3 contains 17 residues. Trimming took 2 bases from V and 3 from J; bases not matched to a gene: 8. CDR3 nucleotide sequence: TGTGCCACCAGTGATTCTTGGACAGGGCGTTACTACAATGAGCAGTTCTTC. Its translation is CATSDSWTGRYYNEQFF.

This clonotype has just a few counts. J is TRBJ2-5 and V is TRBV5-1; TRBD2 might be the D (7 bases). In germline, CDR1 is SGHRS, CDR2 YFSETQ. V shed 4 bases and J shed 3 bases, with 22 bases lying between them. The CDR3 runs to 17 residues. CDR3 sequence reads: CASSGGGAALVEETQYF. The CDR3 DNA is TGCGCCAGCAGCGGCGGGGGCGCAGCCCTTGTCGAAGAGACCCAGTACTTC.

V is TRBV7-8 and J is TRBJ2-7; no reliable D call. The CDR3 runs to 17 residues. CDR1 and CDR2 from the germline V gene are SGHVS and FQNEAQ. The ends were cut back, 1 base at V and 5 bases at J, with 21 bases in the middle. The CDR3 spells CASSLGEFTESNHEQYF. For the CDR3, the DNA is TGTGCCAGCAGCTTAGGAGAGTTTACAGAGTCTAACCACGAGCAGTACTTC.

The V call is TRBV12-3 or TRBV12-4, the J call TRBJ1-6; no clear D. V was trimmed by 2 bases and J by 6 bases, leaving 14 bases between them. There are 16 residues in the CDR3. CDR3 coding DNA: TGTGCCAGCAGTTTAAACCATGGGCGGATTAATTCACCCCTCCACTTT. Translated, it gives CASSLNHGRINSPLHF.

The chain is built from TRBV29-1 and TRBJ2-2; 10 bases fit TRBD1. Trimming removed 2 bases from V and 1 base from J; junction bases left unmatched: 4. Looked up from germline, CDR1 is SQVTM and CDR2 is ANQGSEA. This CDR3 has 16 amino acids. CDR3 region: CSVERRTGGNTGELFF. Written as DNA, the CDR3 is TGCAGCGTTGAACGGAGGACAGGGGGGAACACCGGGGAGCTGTTTTTT.

The chain combines TRBV18 with TRBJ2-7, with TRBD2 matching 13 bases. The CDR3 totals 16 residues. Germline V gene data show CDR1 as KGHSH and CDR2 as LQKENI. V was clipped by 3 bases and J by 6 bases; unmatched bases: 8. In DNA, the CDR3 is TGTGCCAGCTCACCCGGACTAGCGGGAGTCTCGGGCGAGCAGTACTTC. Protein product: CASSPGLAGVSGEQYF.

The CDR3 region has the DNA TGTGCCGAAAGACAGGCGGCTCTCATTGAGCAGTACTTC. Amino acids: CAERQAALIEQYF. The chain joins TRBV9 to TRBJ2-7; D might be TRBD1 (6 bases). The CDR3 has 13 residues. Germline V lookup: CDR1 SGDLS, CDR2 YYNGEE. Trimming pared 10 bases from V and 7 bases from J, leaving 21 bases between.

This clonotype was counted only a few times. The V call is TRBV11-2, the J call TRBJ2-3; perhaps TRBD2 as D (6 bases). Germline CDR1 and CDR2: SGHAT and FQNNGV. Trimming shortened V by 5 bases and J by 3 bases, and 15 bases separated the two germline ends. There are 15 residues in the CDR3. The DNA of the CDR3 is TGTGCCAGCAGCAGATCGGGGGATTGGACAGATACGCAGTATTTT. This encodes CASSRSGDWTDTQYF. The whole variable domain, filled in from reference TRBV11-2 and TRBJ2-3, reads EAGVAQSPRYKIIEKRQSVAFWCNPISGHATLYWYQQILGQGPKLLIQFQNNGVVDDSQLPKDRFSAERLKGVDSTLKIQPAKLEDSAVYLCASSRSGDWTDTQYFGPGTRLTVL.

This rearrangement joins TRBV18 to TRBJ2-1, with 7 bases identical to TRBD2. The germline V gene has CDR1 KGHSH and CDR2 LQKENI. V shed 3 bases and J 2 bases; nucleotides not matched to a gene: 10. The CDR3 length is 17 residues. The CDR3 protein is CASSPGGGGRTYNEQFF. In DNA form, the CDR3 reads TGTGCCAGCTCACCCGGTGGCGGGGGACGTACCTACAATGAGCAGTTCTTC. Filled out from reference TRBV18 and TRBJ2-1, the complete variable domain reads NAGVMQNPRHLVRRRGQEARLRCSPMKGHSHVYWYRQLPEEGLKFMVYLQKENIIDESGMPKERFSAEFPKEGPSILRIQQVVRGDSAAYFCASSPGGGGRTYNEQFFGPGTRLTVL.

This clonotype was seen a few times. The chain uses TRBV4-1 and TRBJ1-2, with D uncertain. Deletions cut 0 bases from V and 10 bases from J, with 9 bases between. The germline gives CDR1 MGHRA, CDR2 YSYEKL. The CDR3 loop spans 12 amino acids. The CDR3 loop is CASSQDSGFYTF. CDR3 sequence (DNA): TGCGCCAGCAGCCAAGATTCGGGGTTCTACACCTTC.